The clone carrying this T cell receptor (beta chain) was seen only once. Its antigen is currently unknown. Measured with immunoSEQ multiplex PCR; TCRdb has only the in-frame clones, and not every one. In the table there are tens of thousands of clones, approximately 84% of which are singletons. This sample is part of a study of OX40 agonist ivuxolimab in advanced cancers. The study, taken as a whole, reports: CD8+ T cells were the subset that, on average, had more expanded clones than CD4+.

CDR1 is SGHRS, CDR2 YFSETQ, per germline. Trimming removed 0 bases at V and 5 bases at J, with 8 bases between. There are 13 residues in the CDR3. The starting material was CD4+ or CD8+ T cells sorted from blood, obtained in a trial of the OX40 agonist ivuxolimab. The chain couples TRBV5-1 to TRBJ2-5; D is ambiguous. This TCR came from an adult with an advanced solid tumor such as melanoma, head and neck, liver or kidney cancer. The CDR3 DNA sequence: TGCGCCAGCAGCTTGGACCCCCTGGAGACCCAGTACTTC. It encodes CASSLDPLETQYF.